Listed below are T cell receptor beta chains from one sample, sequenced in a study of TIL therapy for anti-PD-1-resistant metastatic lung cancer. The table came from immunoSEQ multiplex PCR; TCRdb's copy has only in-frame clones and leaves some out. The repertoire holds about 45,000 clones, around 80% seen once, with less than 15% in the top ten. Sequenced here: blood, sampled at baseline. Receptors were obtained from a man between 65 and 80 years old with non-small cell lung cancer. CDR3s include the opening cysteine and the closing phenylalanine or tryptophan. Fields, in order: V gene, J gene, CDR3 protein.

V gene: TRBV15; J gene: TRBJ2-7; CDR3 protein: CATSRDSSSYEQYF
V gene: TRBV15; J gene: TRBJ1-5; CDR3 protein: CATSRGINQPQHF
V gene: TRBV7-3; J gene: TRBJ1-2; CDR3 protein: CASSTTGRIGYTF
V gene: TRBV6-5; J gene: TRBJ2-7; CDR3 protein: CASRQGAYEQYF
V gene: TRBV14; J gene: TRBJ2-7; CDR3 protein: CASSRTFYEQYF
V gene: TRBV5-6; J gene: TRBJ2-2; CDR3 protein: CASSLGLSGDPPGELFF
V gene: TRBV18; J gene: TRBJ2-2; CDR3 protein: CASSPSRINPGELFF
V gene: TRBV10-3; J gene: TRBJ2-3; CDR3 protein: CAIRGWTSGTDTQYF
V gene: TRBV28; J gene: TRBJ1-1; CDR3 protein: CASSPSAGGRGTSEAFF
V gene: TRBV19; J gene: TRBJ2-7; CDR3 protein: CASSWDSGEQYF
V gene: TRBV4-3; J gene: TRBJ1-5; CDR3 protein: CASSQVSGSGQPQHF
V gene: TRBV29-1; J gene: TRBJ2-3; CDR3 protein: CSVEDQRTGGTDTQYF
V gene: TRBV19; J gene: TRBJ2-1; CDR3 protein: CASSETSGILNEQFF
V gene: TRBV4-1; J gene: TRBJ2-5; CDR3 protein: CASSQVGYGETQYF
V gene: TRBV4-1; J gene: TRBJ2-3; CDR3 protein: CASSQTTDQVYTQYF
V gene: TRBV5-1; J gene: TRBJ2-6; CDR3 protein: CASSLGYSSGANVLTF
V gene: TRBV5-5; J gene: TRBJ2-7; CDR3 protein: CASSLEGGSSYEQYF
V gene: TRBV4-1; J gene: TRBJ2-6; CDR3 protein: CASSLQPGTGGRVSGANVLTF
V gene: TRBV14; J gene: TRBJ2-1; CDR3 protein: CASSPSLFSRSSYNEQFF
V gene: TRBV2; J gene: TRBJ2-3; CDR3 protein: CASNGLAGGTDTQYF
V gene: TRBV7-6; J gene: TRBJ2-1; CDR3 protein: CASSLMDRGLNEQFF
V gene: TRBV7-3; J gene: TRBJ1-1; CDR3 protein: CASSARGFDTEAFF
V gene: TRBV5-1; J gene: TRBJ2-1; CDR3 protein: CASSADRGLNEQFF
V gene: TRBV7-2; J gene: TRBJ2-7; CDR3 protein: CASSLGRGSYEQYF
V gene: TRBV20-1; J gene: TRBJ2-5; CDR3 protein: CIAGHQETQYF
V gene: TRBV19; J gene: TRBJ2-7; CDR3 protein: CASSISLRYEQYF
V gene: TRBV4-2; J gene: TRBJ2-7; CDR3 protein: CASSLGGVRSQAYEQYF
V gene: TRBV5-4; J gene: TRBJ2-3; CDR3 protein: CASSLGGLGGSTDTQYF